The rows below give T cell receptor beta chains drawn from one sample of a study of Ad26.COV2.S vaccination and SARS-CoV-2 variants. The data were produced by immunoSEQ multiplex PCR, yet TCRdb's version contains in-frame clones alone and is incomplete. There are about 350,000 clones in the sample; more than 75% occur only once, and roughly 3.3% lies in the top ten. The source material was peripheral blood, sampled in a trial of Ad26.COV2.S vaccine versus placebo. These receptors were obtained from a person aged 18-65 years who received the Ad26.COV2.S COVID-19 vaccine or a placebo. Both conserved end residues are part of each CDR3. D genes are given only for firm matches. Where a row states a size, it is once, few, many or the class of an expanded clone; other rows omit it.

J	size	D	V	CDR3	DNA
TRBJ2-1	-	TRBD2	TRBV19	CASSIPGRPPNEQFF	TGTGCCAGTAGTATCCCCGGGAGGCCCCCCAATGAGCAGTTCTTC
TRBJ2-1	-	TRBD2	TRBV5-4	CASSPGLAGGGRDGNEQFF	TGTGCCAGCAGCCCTGGACTAGCGGGGGGAGGGAGAGATGGAAATGAGCAGTTCTTC
TRBJ1-5	-	-	TRBV30	CAWRGGSGQPQHF	TGTGCCTGGAGGGGGGGATCCGGACAGCCCCAGCATTTT
TRBJ1-4	-	-	TRBV10-3	CAISESIEGEKLFF	TGTGCCATCAGTGAGTCTATCGAAGGGGAAAAACTGTTTTTT
TRBJ1-1	many	-	TRBV12-3/TRBV12-4	CASSLMGAEAFF	TGTGCCAGCAGTTTAATGGGGGCTGAAGCTTTCTTT
TRBJ2-2	many	-	TRBV9	CASSTRGLASTGELFF	TGTGCCAGCAGCACCCGAGGGCTAGCGAGCACCGGGGAGCTGTTTTTT
TRBJ2-3	-	TRBD2	TRBV5-4	CASKTDSGRPTDTQYF	TGTGCCAGCAAGACAGATAGCGGGAGGCCCACAGATACGCAGTATTTT
TRBJ2-7	-	TRBD2	TRBV5-4	CASSLTSGYSYEQYF	TGTGCCAGCAGCTTAACTAGCGGATATTCCTACGAGCAGTACTTC
TRBJ2-3	-	TRBD2	TRBV5-6	CASGRRAGGEPSDTQYF	TGTGCCAGCGGTCGACGAGCGGGGGGCGAACCTTCAGATACGCAGTATTTT
TRBJ2-1	-	-	TRBV18	CASSPLTGQDLSEQFF	TGTGCCAGCTCACCACTTACAGGCCAGGATCTGAGTGAGCAGTTCTTC
TRBJ1-1	-	-	TRBV5-6	CASSPLAVVSVGTEAFF	TGTGCCAGCAGCCCATTGGCAGTCGTATCAGTGGGGACTGAAGCTTTCTTT
TRBJ2-7	-	TRBD2	TRBV5-1	CASRQGLAGVVREQYF	TGCGCCAGCAGACAGGGACTAGCGGGAGTCGTAAGAGAGCAGTACTTC
TRBJ2-7	many	-	TRBV7-2	CASSPRDSLLLSYEQYF	TGTGCCAGCAGCCCCCGCGACAGTTTATTACTCTCCTACGAGCAGTACTTC
TRBJ1-4	-	-	TRBV30	CAWSVLGWESTNEKLFF	TGTGCCTGGAGCGTTCTTGGTTGGGAGTCAACTAATGAAAAACTGTTTTTT
TRBJ2-3	-	TRBD2	TRBV7-2	CASSWPLWRGGSPDTQYF	TGTGCCAGCAGCTGGCCCCTTTGGCGGGGGGGCAGTCCAGATACGCAGTATTTT
TRBJ1-2	-	TRBD1	TRBV18	CASSLDRGGFGYTF	TGTGCCAGCTCTCTGGACAGGGGAGGTTTTGGCTACACCTTC
TRBJ2-1	-	-	TRBV7-6	CASSFNPGAYNEQFF	TGTGCCAGCAGCTTTAACCCGGGAGCTTACAATGAGCAGTTCTTC
TRBJ2-4	-	TRBD2	TRBV5-1	CASNGGGNIQYF	TGCGCCAGCAATGGCGGGGGAAACATTCAGTACTTC
TRBJ2-3	-	-	TRBV7-9	CASSLGQVGTDTQYF	TGTGCCAGCAGCTTAGGGCAGGTGGGCACAGATACGCAGTATTTT
TRBJ1-5	-	TRBD1	TRBV30	CAWSPGQGASQPQHF	TGTGCCTGGAGTCCTGGACAGGGGGCGAGTCAGCCCCAGCATTTT
TRBJ1-4	once	-	TRBV5-4	CASISGGTNEKLFF	TGTGCCAGCATCTCGGGCGGGACTAATGAAAAACTGTTTTTT
TRBJ2-5	-	-	TRBV6-4	CASSVSEQETQYF	TGTGCCAGCAGTGTGTCAGAACAAGAGACCCAGTACTTC
TRBJ1-6	-	-	TRBV30	CAWARNNSPLHF	TGTGCCTGGGCTCGGAATAATTCACCCCTCCACTTT
TRBJ2-2	-	-	TRBV3-1/TRBV3-2	CASSDKQGKVMNTGELFF	TGTGCCAGCAGCGATAAACAGGGAAAGGTAATGAACACCGGGGAGCTGTTTTTT
TRBJ2-2	-	-	TRBV7-9	CASSLRGNTGELFF	TGTGCCAGCAGCTTAAGGGGGAACACCGGGGAGCTGTTTTTT
TRBJ1-2	-	-	TRBV4-3	CASSPNIGEAGYTF	TGCGCCAGCAGCCCCAATATTGGAGAGGCGGGCTACACCTTC
TRBJ1-6	-	-	TRBV27	CASSLPYGGVNSPLHF	TGTGCCAGCAGTTTACCTTATGGTGGGGTCAATTCACCCCTCCACTTT
TRBJ1-2	-	-	TRBV19	CASSPSRGYTF	TGTGCCAGTAGTCCATCTCGGGGCTACACCTTC
TRBJ1-2	-	-	TRBV12-2	CASRPPGGRASLFGYTF	TGTGCAAGTCGCCCCCCAGGAGGCAGGGCGAGTTTGTTTGGCTACACCTTC
TRBJ2-5	-	TRBD2	TRBV4-3	CASSQSLAGETQYF	TGCGCCAGCAGCCAGAGTCTAGCGGGAGAGACCCAGTACTTC
TRBJ2-3	-	TRBD2	TRBV3-1/TRBV3-2	CASSASGTVDTQYF	TGTGCCAGCAGCGCTAGCGGGACAGTAGATACGCAGTATTTT
TRBJ1-2	-	TRBD1	TRBV7-9	CASSILSTGQEIGYTF	TGTGCCAGCAGCATACTTTCTACGGGACAGGAGATTGGCTACACCTTC